This T cell receptor (beta chain) is from a study of immune cell composition in non-small cell lung cancer. Only in-frame clones appear in the TCRdb table, and some are missing; sequencing was by immunoSEQ multiplex PCR. The profile covers more than 1,500 clones, with 75% to 80% appearing a single time and about 9.1% taken by the ten largest. Germline CDR1 LNHDA, CDR2 SQIVND (reference sequence). CDR3 length: 15 residues. V was cut by 3 bases and J by 1 base, with 11 bases left in between. As to this clone: Antigen unknown.

DNA was extracted from unsorted cell suspensions stored frozen. Study observations and caveats: Clones >0.5% enriched in tumour were rarer in adenocarcinoma (around 33%) than squamous (approximately 75%). Top 10 clone scores and clonality were higher in squamous than adenocarcinoma.

This sample was shared with a second study, whose subject was CD4 T cells in lung cancer. From that study: Curative-intent resections for stage I-III non-small cell lung cancer supplied tumor and non-adjacent lung tissue.

This receptor was obtained from a human donor with non-small cell lung cancer. V is TRBV19 and J is TRBJ2-3, with D possibly matching TRBD2 (6 bases). Sequencing used lung tumor tissue. Here the CDR3 reads CASSMGTGGTDTQYF. In DNA form, the CDR3 reads TGTGCCAGTAGTATGGGGACTGGGGGCACAGATACGCAGTATTTT.